This T cell receptor beta chain was sequenced for a study of metastatic and nonmetastatic thyroid tumors. Overall study context: Peripheral blood and tumor or nodule samples from malignant and benign thyroid patients were compared. Overall study findings and caveats: Versus benign nodules, malignant thyroid tumors reportedly had significantly higher TCR beta diversity, in blood and tumor.

As originally analysed: A papillary thyroid cancer distant-metastasis classifier was built from CDR3 differences across clinicopathological groups. TCRdb re-clonotyped the PCR reads via MiXCR. What appears here as the V and J calls and clone size reflects TCRdb's work, not the paper's. This sample has about 43,000 clones; 20% to 25% occur once, and the top ten carry around 15%. All patients were treatment-naive before thyroid surgery. By sample fraction, this clone is medium-sized (0.01 to 0.1%). Antigen: not known. Per germline, CDR1 LNHNV and CDR2 YYDKDF (reference sequence). This CDR3 spans 16 amino acids. With 1 base removed from V and 9 bases from J, the gap between germline ends came to 19 bases.

The chain combines TRBV15 with TRBJ2-4; maybe TRBD2 (7 bases). Sequenced material: tumor tissue. The sequence derives from a female donor with papillary thyroid cancer or a benign thyroid nodule (not recorded which). Some clones in this sample may be carry-over from other donors' samples. The CDR3 coding sequence is TGTGCCACCAGCAGAGGGGGGACGGGGGGCGGAGGCATTCAGTACTTC. It encodes CATSRGGTGGGGIQYF.